The table lists the clone carrying this T cell receptor (beta chain) with many counts. The target antigen is unknown. Populations obtained by sorting all exceeded 95% purity. The CDR3 runs to 14 residues. CDR1 is SEHNR and CDR2 is FQNEAQ in the germline V gene (reference sequence). Losses at the gene ends were 3 bases for V and 5 bases for J; bases not matched to a gene: 4. Investigators reverse transcribed all isolated RNA, so they sequenced expressed TCRB transcripts. Read counts averaged about 3.57 million for samples of naive, central memory and regulatory T cells. Clones were read by immunoSEQ multiplex PCR, and TCRdb kept only the in-frame ones, dropping some. This sample has 200,000 to 250,000 clones, with 9.6% found just once. This sample is drawn from a study of beta chain features in type 1 diabetes. Study background: Patients were similar to healthy donors in age and gender (as well as in cell yields). General study results and limits: Researchers could not determine here whether HLA type influences TCRB rearrangement.

The sequence derives from a woman aged 18-29 years in good health. What was sequenced was naive CD4+ T cells from blood. J is TRBJ1-1 and V is TRBV7-9; 9 bases match TRBD1. The chain's CDR3 is CASSFGGQGTEAFF. The DNA for the CDR3 is TGTGCCAGCAGCTTTGGCGGACAGGGGACTGAAGCTTTCTTT.